Presented here are 28 T cell receptor beta chains from one specimen sequenced in a study of blood T cell repertoires in COVID-19. Data came from immunoSEQ multiplex PCR; TCRdb stores just in-frame clones and leaves some out. The repertoire consists of 140,000 to 150,000 clones, with over 70% occurring once and the leading ten covering approximately 40%. Sequenced input: peripheral blood. The source of these receptors is a middle-aged man who had recovered from COVID-19.

This clone came up once. The chain employs TRBV5-1 and TRBJ2-7, with 11 bases identical to TRBD1. The germline V gene has CDR1 SGHRS and CDR2 YFSETQ. V lost 5 bases to trimming and J lost 2 bases; unmatched junction nucleotides: 6. The CDR3 is 15 amino acids. The DNA of the CDR3 is TGCGCCAGCAGTACGACGGGACAGGGGGCCTACGAGCAGTACTTC. It specifies CASSTTGQGAYEQYF. The full variable domain, with the rest looked up from reference TRBV5-1 and TRBJ2-7, is KAGVTQTPRYLIKTRGQQVTLSCSPISGHRSVSWYQQTPGQGLQFLFEYFSETQRNKGNFPGRFSGRQFSNSRSEMNVSTLELGDSALYLCASSTTGQGAYEQYFGPGTRLTVT.

The gene calls are TRBV4-2 and TRBJ2-7; D unclear. CDR3 size: 14 residues. Germline V CDR1 and CDR2: LGHNA, YNFKEQ. Trimming pared 4 bases from V and 3 bases from J, leaving 13 bases between. In DNA form, the CDR3 reads TGTGCCAGCAGCCCCTATCCGGGTGGCTACGAGCAGTACTTC. It specifies CASSPYPGGYEQYF.

V and J are TRBV6-5 and TRBJ1-2, with TRBD1 as a possible D gene (6 bases). With 2 bases removed from V and 7 bases from J, the gap between germline ends came to 11 bases. The CDR3 has 13 amino acids. Germline assignment: CDR1 MNHEY and CDR2 SVGAGI. The CDR3 DNA reads as TGTGCCAGCAGTTACCCCGGGACACTTGGCTACACCTTC. This gives the protein CASSYPGTLGYTF.

The chain employs TRBV19 and TRBJ2-5; possible D gene TRBD2, 5 bases. The CDR3 has 14 amino acids. V was cut by 5 bases and J by 5 bases, with 15 bases left in between. Per the germline V gene, CDR1 is LNHDA and CDR2 is SQIVND (reference sequence). The CDR3 DNA is TGTGCCAGTAGTGTCCGGCCGGGGTTGGAGACCCAGTACTTC. Protein product: CASSVRPGLETQYF.

V usage is TRBV5-8 and J usage is TRBJ2-1, with D uncertain. Germline CDR1 reads SGHTS; CDR2 reads YDEGEE. Between the trimmed V and J ends, which lost 3 bases and 4 bases, there was a span of 17 bases. This CDR3 region has 16 residues. The CDR3 bases are TGTGCCAGCAGCTCCCCCGGGTCTAGGCAGTACAATGAGCAGTTCTTC. Encoded protein: CASSSPGSRQYNEQFF.

The rearrangement joins TRBV4-2 to TRBJ2-2, with D possibly being TRBD2 (5 bases). The CDR3 runs to 17 residues. CDR1 LGHNA and CDR2 YNFKEQ come from the germline V gene. The V end was cut by 0 bases, the J end by 3 bases, with 14 bases between. In nucleotides, the CDR3 is TGTGCCAGCAGCCAAGATCCTCCTAGCCCCGACACCGGGGAGCTGTTTTTT. It specifies CASSQDPPSPDTGELFF.

This chain joins TRBV24-1 and TRBJ2-1; D not resolved. V lost 1 base to trimming and J lost 6 bases, with 9 bases between them. The CDR3 runs 14 residues. The V gene's germline CDR1 is KGHDR and CDR2 SFDVKD. The chain's CDR3 is CATSDFVAINEQFF. DNA for the CDR3: TGTGCCACCAGTGATTTTGTCGCGATCAATGAGCAGTTCTTC.

The rearrangement links TRBV2 to TRBJ1-4; TRBD1 agrees at 12 bases. The ends lost 3 bases at V and 4 bases at J; junction bases unmatched: 9. CDR3 length equals 18 residues. The germline V gene has CDR1 SNHLY and CDR2 FYNNEI. DNA for the CDR3: TGTGCCAGCAGTGACCGGGACAGGGGGCCATCGGGTAATGAAAAACTGTTTTTT. Translation gives CASSDRDRGPSGNEKLFF.

The chain joins TRBV19 to TRBJ2-7; 9 bases match TRBD1. The CDR3 extends over 13 amino acids. V trimming: 3 bases; J trimming: 6 bases; junction bases outside the gene matches: 3. Germline CDR1 is LNHDA and CDR2 is SQIVND (reference sequence). The DNA of the CDR3 is TGTGCCAGTAGTATGGGACAGGGTTTCGAGCAGTACTTC. Translation gives CASSMGQGFEQYF. Full variable domain (remainder filled in from reference TRBV19 and TRBJ2-7): DGGITQSPKYLFRKEGQNVTLSCEQNLNHDAMYWYRQDPGQGLRLIYYSQIVNDFQKGDIAEGYSVSREKKESFPLTVTSAQKNPTAFYLCASSMGQGFEQYFGPGTRLTVT.

The V call is TRBV7-9, the J call TRBJ1-5; D perhaps matches TRBD1 (6 bases). The CDR3 covers 15 residues. Trimming shortened V by 6 bases and J by 0 bases, and 12 bases separated the two germline ends. Germline CDR1 and CDR2: SEHNR and FQNEAQ (reference sequence). The CDR3 reads CASSQDSYSNQPQHF. Written as DNA, the CDR3 is TGTGCCAGCAGTCAGGACAGTTATAGCAATCAGCCCCAGCATTTT.

This clone appeared many times. The rearrangement links TRBV19 to TRBJ1-6; 10 bases map to TRBD1. The CDR3 is made up of 17 amino acids. The J segment lost 8 bases and the V segment lost 3 bases, leaving 10 bases of the junction unmatched. Germline-derived CDR1 and CDR2 are LNHDA and SQIVND (reference sequence). CDR3 nucleotides: TGTGCCAGTAGTATGTCGGGTCGACAGGGGGCGGATTCACCCCTCCACTTT. Translated, it gives CASSMSGRQGADSPLHF.

This clone has a handful of counts. The chain uses TRBV4-1 and TRBJ1-5; TRBD1 is a possible D gene (6 bases). This CDR3 contains 16 residues. Germline lookup yields CDR1 MGHRA and CDR2 YSYEKL. V shed 0 bases and J shed 7 bases, with 16 bases lying between them. CDR3 coding DNA: TGCGCCAGCAGCCAAGATCGGGCAGGGGATCTGCAGCCCCAGCATTTT. Amino acids: CASSQDRAGDLQPQHF.

This chain joins TRBV3-1 (or the pseudogene TRBV3-2) and TRBJ2-7, with TRBD1 matching 7 bases. V was pared by 1 base and J by 1 base, with 4 bases of the junction left unmatched. This CDR3 contains 15 residues. From germline, CDR1 is LGHDT and CDR2 YNNKEL (reference sequence). CDR3 protein: CASSQGPGGSYEQYF. The CDR3, as DNA: TGTGCCAGCAGCCAAGGTCCAGGGGGATCCTACGAGCAGTACTTC.

V gene TRBV12-3 or TRBV12-4 combines with J gene TRBJ1-2, with TRBD1 matching over 7 bases. The junction had 5 bases not matched to a gene; V was cut back by 3 bases and J by 7 bases. This CDR3 is 13 amino acids long. The CDR3 nucleotides read TGTGCCAGCAGTTTTCGACAGGGCTCTGGCTACACCTTC. The encoded protein is CASSFRQGSGYTF.

The V and J genes are TRBV27 and TRBJ1-2; 8 nucleotides match TRBD1. The germline V gene has CDR1 MNHEY and CDR2 SMNVEV (reference sequence). Trimming removed 7 bases from V and 7 bases from J; junction bases left unmatched: 11. This CDR3 is built from 14 residues. CDR3 loop: CASNPTAGGLGYTF. The CDR3 bases are TGTGCCAGCAATCCAACGGCAGGGGGCCTTGGCTACACCTTC.

This chain joins TRBV12-3 or TRBV12-4 and TRBJ1-1; unclear D gene. The CDR3 is made up of 13 amino acids. The germline V and J ends were trimmed by 2 bases and 5 bases, with 9 bases remaining between them. CDR3 sequence (DNA): TGTGCCAGCAGTTTACGGGGTTGGACTGAAGCTTTCTTT. Its protein product is CASSLRGWTEAFF.

The chain is built from TRBV7-6 and TRBJ2-5; D gene uncertain. CDR1 SGHVS and CDR2 FNYEAQ come from the germline V gene. With 2 bases removed from V and 2 bases from J, the gap between germline ends came to 12 bases. The CDR3 is 15 amino acids. The CDR3 DNA is TGTGCCAGCAGCTTACTTCCCGGGTTACAAGAGACCCAGTACTTC. Its translation is CASSLLPGLQETQYF.

This chain uses TRBV11-2 with TRBJ2-6; perhaps TRBD1 as D (5 bases). Germline assignment: CDR1 SGHAT and CDR2 FQNNGV. This CDR3 comprises 16 residues. Trimming stripped 3 bases from V and 1 base from J, with 10 bases between. CDR3 nucleotides: TGTGCCAGCAGCTTGAACAGACAGTCTGGGGCCAACGTCCTGACTTTC. Its protein product is CASSLNRQSGANVLTF.

The rearrangement links TRBV4-3 to TRBJ1-6; D unresolved. The CDR3 consists of 19 residues. CDR1 is LGHNA and CDR2 is YSLEER in the germline V gene. Trimming removed 0 bases from V and 4 bases from J, with 19 bases in between. The CDR3 sequence: CASSQDHSTSFFYNSPLHF. CDR3 DNA: TGCGCCAGCAGCCAAGATCACAGTACATCATTTTTTTATAATTCACCCCTCCACTTT.

The rearrangement joins TRBV7-2 to TRBJ1-6, with TRBD1 matching 9 bases. V gave up 3 bases and J gave up 7 bases; unmatched junction bases: 4. The CDR3 extends over 15 amino acids. Per the germline V gene, CDR1 is SGHTA and CDR2 is FQGNSA. The CDR3 spells CASSLGQGMNSPLHF. CDR3 bases: TGTGCCAGCAGCTTGGGACAGGGTATGAATTCACCCCTCCACTTT.

The chain links TRBV7-2 to TRBJ2-5, with 9 bases identical to TRBD1. This CDR3 has 14 amino acids. V trimming: 6 bases; J trimming: 1 base; junction bases outside the gene matches: 3. Per the germline V gene, CDR1 is SGHTA and CDR2 is FQGNSA. The CDR3 region has the DNA TGTGCCAGCAGGAAGACAGGGGGCCAAGAGACCCAGTACTTC. Translated: CASRKTGGQETQYF.

Only one count was recorded for this clone. The J gene is TRBJ2-1, the V gene TRBV13; D remains ambiguous. Germline CDR1 reads PRHDT; CDR2 reads FYEKMQ (reference sequence). V was shortened by 5 bases and J by 2 bases, with 16 bases between the two germline ends. The CDR3 runs to 16 residues. CDR3 region: CASSQHETPAYNEQFF. The CDR3 DNA is TGTGCCAGCAGCCAACATGAGACACCGGCCTACAATGAGCAGTTCTTC.

The chain is built from TRBV19 and TRBJ1-5, with D perhaps TRBD1 (5 bases). From germline, CDR1 is LNHDA and CDR2 SQIVND (reference sequence). The CDR3 totals 13 residues. The V end was cut by 6 bases, the J end by 3 bases, with 9 bases between. CDR3 amino acids: CASSLQVNQPQHF. The CDR3 region has the DNA TGTGCCAGTAGCTTACAGGTCAATCAGCCCCAGCATTTT.

This chain joins TRBV16 and TRBJ2-7; 7 bases are shared with TRBD1. V shed 0 bases, J shed 5 bases, and the junction held 7 bases outside the gene matches. This CDR3 is 15 amino acids long. Germline V CDR1 and CDR2: KGHSY, FQNENV. CDR3 region: CASSQSLTGRDEQYF. The CDR3 coding sequence is TGTGCCAGCAGCCAATCGTTGACAGGGCGGGACGAGCAGTACTTC. Together with reference TRBV16 and TRBJ2-7, the CDR3 gives the full variable domain: GEEVAQTPKHLVRGEGQKAKLYCAPIKGHSYVFWYQQVLKNEFKFLISFQNENVFDETGMPKERFSAKCLPNSPCSLEIQATKLEDSAVYFCASSQSLTGRDEQYFGPGTRLTVT.

The chain employs TRBV21-1 and TRBJ2-2; the table's D call TRBD2 went unverified against the DNA. TRBV21-1 is a pseudogene segment. CDR3 length: 16 residues. CDR3 DNA: TGTGCCAGCAGCAAAGGGCTAGCGGGGGGTACCGGGGAGCTGTTTTTT. It is translated as CASSKGLAGGTGELFF.

The chain combines TRBV7-2 with TRBJ2-7; perhaps TRBD1 as D (6 bases). The CDR3 sequence is 15 residues long. V lost 5 bases to trimming and J lost 2 bases, with 16 bases between them. In germline, CDR1 is SGHTA, CDR2 FQGNSA. CDR3 sequence (DNA): TGTGCCAGCAGCGTAGACGGGACACCCACCTACGAGCAGTACTTC. Protein: CASSVDGTPTYEQYF.

The chain employs TRBV6-5 and TRBJ1-1, with 9 nucleotides matching TRBD1. This CDR3 contains 16 residues. The germline V gene has CDR1 MNHEY and CDR2 SVGAGI. V was clipped by 4 bases and J by 3 bases; unmatched bases: 9. CDR3 loop: CASSSNRGRGDTEAFF. The CDR3 DNA sequence: TGTGCCAGCAGTTCTAACAGGGGGCGCGGGGACACTGAAGCTTTCTTT.

This clone is a singleton in its sample. The gene calls are TRBV12-5 and TRBJ1-2; D is unclear. CDR3 length equals 14 residues. Deletions cut 1 base from V and 3 bases from J, with 9 bases between. Looked up from germline, CDR1 is LGHNT and CDR2 is FRNRAP. This CDR3 is CASGLAGFDYGYTF. The CDR3 region has the DNA TGTGCTAGTGGTTTGGCGGGGTTCGACTATGGCTACACCTTC.